One and the same sample provided the 27 T cell receptor beta chains below, sequenced in a study of blood T cell repertoires in COVID-19. Measured with immunoSEQ multiplex PCR; TCRdb has only the in-frame clones, and not every one. Here the sample spans 40,000 to 65,000 clones, 80% to 90% being singletons. Material for sequencing was peripheral blood. These TCRs come from an elderly man with acute or convalescent COVID-19.

This chain links TRBV18 with TRBJ1-5; D unresolved. Germline-derived CDR1 and CDR2 are KGHSH and LQKENI. V lost 0 bases to trimming and J lost 3 bases, with 12 bases between them. The CDR3 is 16 residues long. CDR3 amino acids: CASSPPPGAPNQPQHF. Written as DNA, the CDR3 is TGTGCCAGCTCACCACCCCCCGGTGCGCCCAATCAGCCCCAGCATTTT.

The V gene is TRBV2, the J gene TRBJ2-3; 8 positions agree with TRBD2. Unmatched junction bases numbered 8, after V lost 8 bases and J lost 4 bases. This CDR3 contains 14 residues. Germline assignment: CDR1 SNHLY and CDR2 FYNNEI. The CDR3 is CASRMTSAADTQYF. CDR3 sequence (DNA): TGTGCCAGCCGTATGACTAGCGCGGCAGATACGCAGTATTTT.

The V and J genes are TRBV29-1 and TRBJ1-3; maybe TRBD1 (6 bases). The CDR3 runs to 12 residues. The V and J ends lost 7 bases and 8 bases respectively, with 15 bases between them. Germline V lookup: CDR1 SQVTM, CDR2 ANQGSEA. CDR3 in amino acids: CSANRDGDTIYF. The CDR3 DNA reads TGCAGCGCTAACAGGGATGGGGACACCATATATTTT.

The V and J genes are TRBV5-6 and TRBJ1-5, with 8 bases fitting TRBD1. The CDR3 runs to 16 residues. CDR1 is SGHDT and CDR2 is YYEEEE in the germline V gene. Unmatched junction bases numbered 10, after V lost 4 bases and J lost 4 bases. The DNA for the CDR3 is TGTGCCAGCAGCCCAGGGACAGGCAAACCTAATCAGCCCCAGCATTTT. Residues: CASSPGTGKPNQPQHF.

This clone was seen a handful of times. The V call is TRBV5-6, the J call TRBJ2-7; TRBD2 might be the D (5 bases). V lost 2 bases to trimming and J lost 3 bases, with 12 bases between them. The CDR3 extends over 14 amino acids. CDR1 and CDR2 from the germline V gene are SGHDT and YYEEEE. This CDR3 reads CASSLEGSYYEQYF. Here the CDR3 DNA reads TGTGCCAGCAGCTTAGAGGGCAGCTACTACGAGCAGTACTTC. Full variable domain (missing parts from reference TRBV5-6 and TRBJ2-7): DAGVTQSPTHLIKTRGQQVTLRCSPKSGHDTVSWYQQALGQGPQFIFQYYEEEERQRGNFPDRFSGHQFPNYSSELNVNALLLGDSALYLCASSLEGSYYEQYFGPGTRLTVT.

The genes are TRBV13 and TRBJ2-1, with TRBD2 matching 8 bases. This CDR3 comprises 17 residues. Germline V CDR1 and CDR2: PRHDT, FYEKMQ (reference sequence). The trim removed 5 bases at V and 0 bases at J, leaving 9 bases unmatched. CDR3 protein: CASSPGGGRRSYNEQFF. The CDR3 nucleotides are TGTGCCAGCAGCCCCGGGGGGGGCCGACGCTCCTACAATGAGCAGTTCTTC.

The chain couples TRBV6-1 to TRBJ1-5; D ambiguous. Between the trimmed V and J ends, which lost 1 base and 2 bases, there was a span of 9 bases. CDR3 size: 15 residues. From germline, CDR1 is MNHNS and CDR2 SASEGT. The CDR3: CASSEGPLGNQPQHF. CDR3 in DNA: TGTGCCAGCAGTGAAGGGCCGCTGGGCAATCAGCCCCAGCATTTT.

V gene TRBV6-1 combines with J gene TRBJ1-6; 8 bases fit TRBD1. The ends lost 4 bases at V and 0 bases at J; junction bases unmatched: 5. The V gene's germline CDR1 is MNHNS and CDR2 SASEGT. The CDR3 extends over 17 amino acids. CDR3 sequence: CASSARQGSSYNSPLHF. The CDR3 nucleotides read TGTGCCAGCAGTGCCCGACAGGGGAGCTCCTATAATTCACCCCTCCACTTT.

This CDR3 reads CATSDSYRGYTDTQYF. The CDR3 DNA is TGTGCCACCAGCGACTCTTATCGCGGGTACACAGATACGCAGTATTTT. J is TRBJ2-3 and V is TRBV15; D is possibly TRBD2 (5 bases). Germline CDR1 and CDR2: LNHNV and YYDKDF (reference sequence). Between the trimmed V and J ends, which lost 5 bases and 2 bases, there was a span of 17 bases. The CDR3 consists of 16 residues.

This sequence joins TRBV6-5 and TRBJ1-1, with 7 bases identical to TRBD1. The germline V gene encodes CDR1 MNHEY and CDR2 SVGAGI. The CDR3 covers 12 residues. V dropped 2 bases and J dropped 10; count of bases not matched to a gene: 4. The CDR3: CASSYQTGRAFF. The DNA for the CDR3 is TGTGCCAGCAGTTACCAGACAGGGAGAGCTTTCTTT.

The rearrangement joins TRBV7-9 to TRBJ1-6; 7 positions agree with TRBD1. The length of the CDR3 is 15 residues. The junction had 4 bases not matched to a gene; V was cut back by 2 bases and J by 6 bases. Germline V lookup: CDR1 SEHNR, CDR2 FQNEAQ (reference sequence). CDR3 nucleotides: TGTGCCAGCAGCTTACGTAACAGGGGTAATTCACCCCTCCACTTT. Amino acid sequence: CASSLRNRGNSPLHF.

The V call is TRBV4-1, the J call TRBJ1-3, with TRBD1 matching over 7 bases. V lost 1 base and J lost 0; bases outside the gene matches: 9. Germline V lookup: CDR1 MGHRA, CDR2 YSYEKL. The CDR3 runs 18 residues. CDR3 coding DNA: TGCGCCAGCAGCCAAGGGAACAGGGGCTATAGCTCTGGAAACACCATATATTTT. Its translation is CASSQGNRGYSSGNTIYF.

The table lists this clone with a few counts. CDR3 residues: CASSFRDSLYNEQFF. The DNA for the CDR3 is TGTGCCAGCAGCTTTCGGGACAGTCTATACAATGAGCAGTTCTTC. The chain is built from TRBV7-3 and TRBJ2-1; 7 bases map to TRBD1. CDR1 and CDR2 (germline): SGHTA, FQGTGA. The CDR3 length is 15 residues. The ends lost 3 bases at V and 4 bases at J; junction bases unmatched: 6.

The rearrangement links TRBV29-1 to TRBJ1-1, with D possibly matching TRBD1 (5 bases). Germline CDR1 and CDR2: SQVTM and ANQGSEA. This CDR3 is built from 10 residues. CDR3 residues: CSVVGGEAFF. CDR3 coding DNA: TGCAGTGTCGTGGGGGGAGAAGCTTTCTTT.

V usage is TRBV10-2 and J usage is TRBJ2-6, with 10 nucleotides matching TRBD1. The V and J ends lost 7 bases and 0 bases, in that order; junction bases with no gene match: 3. CDR3 length equals 16 residues. Germline V gives CDR1 WSHSY, CDR2 SAAADI. The CDR3 sequence is CASIGTGASGANVLTF. DNA for the CDR3: TGCGCCAGCATCGGGACAGGGGCCTCTGGGGCCAACGTCCTGACTTTC.

The chain uses TRBV11-3 and TRBJ2-5, with 12 bases lining up with TRBD2. Unmatched junction bases numbered 9, after V lost 5 bases and J lost 2 bases. The germline gives CDR1 SGHNT, CDR2 YENEEA. The CDR3 extends over 17 amino acids. The CDR3 protein is CASSPRTSGVGQETQYF. CDR3 sequence (DNA): TGTGCCAGCAGCCCCCGGACTAGCGGGGTAGGGCAAGAGACCCAGTACTTC.

The chain carries TRBV23-1 and TRBJ1-5; a possible D gene is TRBD1 (6 bases). TRBV23-1 is an open reading frame whose function is uncertain. V was pared by 6 bases and J by 2 bases, with 14 bases between. The CDR3 runs 15 residues. In nucleotides, the CDR3 is TGCGCCAGCAGGGGTCGGGAGGGGGGCAATCAGCCCCAGCATTTT. It yields the protein CASRGREGGNQPQHF.

The gene calls are TRBV6-4 and TRBJ2-7, with TRBD2 as a possible D gene (6 bases). The CDR3 has 16 amino acids. V was pared by 4 bases and J by 0 bases, with 16 bases between. Germline values: CDR1 MRHNA, CDR2 SNTAGT. This chain's CDR3 is CASSVRGGDRSYEQYF. In nucleotides, the CDR3 is TGTGCCAGCAGTGTCCGCGGCGGGGACCGCTCCTACGAGCAGTACTTC.

This clone was counted once. J is TRBJ2-3 and V is TRBV7-2; D may be TRBD2 (7 bases). The CDR3 consists of 15 residues. Between the trimmed V and J ends, which lost 6 bases and 2 bases, there was a span of 15 bases. Per germline, CDR1 SGHTA and CDR2 FQGNSA. The CDR3 here is CASSQGGGNTDTQYF. CDR3 nucleotide sequence: TGTGCCAGCAGTCAAGGGGGGGGAAACACAGATACGCAGTATTTT. Supplemented by reference TRBV7-2 and TRBJ2-3, the full variable domain reads GAGVSQSPSNKVTEKGKDVELRCDPISGHTALYWYRQSLGQGLEFLIYFQGNSAPDKSGLPSDRFSAERTGGSVSTLTIQRTQQEDSAVYLCASSQGGGNTDTQYFGPGTRLTVL.

Here the CDR3 reads CATSLGGGGYEQYF. As DNA, the CDR3 is TGTGCCACTTCCCTAGGCGGCGGTGGCTACGAGCAGTACTTC. V and J are TRBV28 and TRBJ2-7; D is uncertain. Trimming shortened V by 10 bases and J by 3 bases, and 19 bases separated the two germline ends. Looked up from germline, CDR1 is MDHEN and CDR2 is SYDVKM. CDR3 size: 14 residues.

The V and J genes are TRBV7-2 and TRBJ2-4, with a possible D match to TRBD1 (6 bases). The CDR3 loop spans 18 amino acids. V lost 5 bases, J lost 3 bases, and 23 bases lay in between. Germline V gene lookup returns CDR1 SGHTA and CDR2 FQGNSA. The CDR3 coding sequence is TGTGCCAGCAGCCCACGGGACCTCTTATTAGGGGGCAAAAACATTCAGTACTTC. Its translation is CASSPRDLLLGGKNIQYF.

This clone was found a few times. This chain joins TRBV2 and TRBJ2-7, with 7 bases identical to TRBD1. The CDR3 has 13 residues. V gave up 6 bases and J gave up 2 bases; unmatched junction bases: 4. Germline CDR1 SNHLY, CDR2 FYNNEI. This chain's CDR3 is CASSRQGTYEQYF. CDR3 in DNA: TGTGCCAGCAGCCGACAGGGAACCTACGAGCAGTACTTC.

The table lists this clone with a count of one. CDR3: CATSEAGTEETQYF. CDR3 DNA sequence: TGTGCCACCAGTGAAGCCGGGACAGAAGAGACCCAGTACTTC. This chain joins TRBV24-1 and TRBJ2-5; 7 nucleotides align to TRBD1. Germline values: CDR1 KGHDR, CDR2 SFDVKD. The CDR3 length is 14 residues. The ends lost 4 bases at V and 3 bases at J; junction bases unmatched: 4.

The chain recombines TRBV14 with TRBJ2-1; tentatively, D is TRBD2 (7 bases). Trimming took off 4 bases at V and 3 bases at J, with 13 bases between the two ends. The length of the CDR3 is 15 residues. Germline V gene sequence: CDR1 SGHDN, CDR2 FVKESK. CDR3 protein: CASSPRGAFYNEQFF. The CDR3 bases are TGTGCCAGCAGCCCTCGGGGGGCCTTCTACAATGAGCAGTTCTTC.

The chain uses TRBV7-2 and TRBJ2-5; possibly TRBD2 for D (6 bases). CDR3 length equals 17 residues. Trimming stripped 2 bases from V and 3 bases from J, with 19 bases between. Germline V CDR1 and CDR2: SGHTA, FQGNSA. CDR3 nucleotides: TGTGCCAGCAGCTTATCGGGGCGAGAGCGGGCCGAAGAGACCCAGTACTTC. Residues: CASSLSGRERAEETQYF.

This clone has just one count. V gene TRBV7-2 combines with J gene TRBJ1-1; 7 bases are shared with TRBD1. The CDR3 sequence is 14 residues long. With V trimmed by 5 bases and J by 4 bases, 7 bases remained unmatched. Germline CDR1 is SGHTA and CDR2 is FQGNSA. The CDR3 loop reads CASSVQGVSTEAFF. As DNA, the CDR3 is TGTGCCAGCAGCGTCCAGGGGGTCAGCACTGAAGCTTTCTTT.

The chain combines TRBV19 with TRBJ1-4, with D maybe TRBD1 (5 bases). V lost 7 bases and J 4 bases, leaving 16 bases between the germline ends. The CDR3 totals 15 residues. CDR1 LNHDA and CDR2 SQIVND come from the germline V gene (reference sequence). The CDR3 DNA sequence: TGTGCCAGTATCGGCCGGGACTTTGATAATGAAAAACTGTTTTTT. This gives the protein CASIGRDFDNEKLFF.